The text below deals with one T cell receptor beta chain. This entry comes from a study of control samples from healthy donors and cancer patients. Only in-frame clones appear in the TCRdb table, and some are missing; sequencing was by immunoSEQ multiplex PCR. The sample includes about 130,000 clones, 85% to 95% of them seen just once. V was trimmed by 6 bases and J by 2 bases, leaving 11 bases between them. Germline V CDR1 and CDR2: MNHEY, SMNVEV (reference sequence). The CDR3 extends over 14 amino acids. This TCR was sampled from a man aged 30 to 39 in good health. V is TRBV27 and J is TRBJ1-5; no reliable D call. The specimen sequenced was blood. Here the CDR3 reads CASSTAGGNQPQHF. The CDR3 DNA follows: TGTGCCAGCAGCACTGCCGGTGGCAATCAGCCCCAGCATTTT.